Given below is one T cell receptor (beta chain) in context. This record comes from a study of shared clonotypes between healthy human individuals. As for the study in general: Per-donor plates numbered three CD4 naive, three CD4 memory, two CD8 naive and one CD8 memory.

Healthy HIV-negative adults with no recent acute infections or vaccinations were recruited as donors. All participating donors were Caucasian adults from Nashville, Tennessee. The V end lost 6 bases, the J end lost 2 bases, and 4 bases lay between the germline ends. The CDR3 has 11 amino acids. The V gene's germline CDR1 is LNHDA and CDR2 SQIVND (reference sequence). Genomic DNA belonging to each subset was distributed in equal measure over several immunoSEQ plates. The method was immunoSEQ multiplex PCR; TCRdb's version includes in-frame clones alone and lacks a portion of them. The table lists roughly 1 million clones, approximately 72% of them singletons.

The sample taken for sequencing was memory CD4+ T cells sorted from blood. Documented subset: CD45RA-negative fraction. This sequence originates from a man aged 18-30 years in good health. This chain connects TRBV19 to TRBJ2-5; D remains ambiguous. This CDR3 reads CASSTQETQYF. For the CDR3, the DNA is TGTGCCAGTAGCACACAAGAGACCCAGTACTTC.